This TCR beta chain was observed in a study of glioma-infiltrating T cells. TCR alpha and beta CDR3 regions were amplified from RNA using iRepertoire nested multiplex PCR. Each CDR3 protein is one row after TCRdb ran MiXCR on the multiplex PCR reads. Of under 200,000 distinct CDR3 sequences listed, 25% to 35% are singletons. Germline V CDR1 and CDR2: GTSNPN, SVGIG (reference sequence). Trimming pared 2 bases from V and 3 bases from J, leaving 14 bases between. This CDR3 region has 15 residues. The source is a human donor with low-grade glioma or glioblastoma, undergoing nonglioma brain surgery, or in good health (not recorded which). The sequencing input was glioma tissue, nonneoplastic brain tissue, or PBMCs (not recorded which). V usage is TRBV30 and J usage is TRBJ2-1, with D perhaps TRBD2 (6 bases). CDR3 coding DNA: TGTGCCTGGAGTAATAGCGGAACAGGCTACAATGAGCAGTTCTTC. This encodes CAWSNSGTGYNEQFF.